This passage covers 20 T cell receptor beta chains from one sample sequenced in a study of blood T cell repertoires in COVID-19. Method: immunoSEQ multiplex PCR; TCRdb's copy keeps in-frame clones and lacks some. This sample has 170,000 or so clones, with approximately 88% found just once. Source material: peripheral blood. The origin of the receptors is a woman aged 40-49 years with COVID-19, enrolled during active disease.

V gene TRBV25-1 combines with J gene TRBJ2-1; tentative D call: TRBD1 (5 bases). Germline loops: CDR1 MGHDK, CDR2 SYGVNS. The CDR3 totals 11 residues. The V gene lost 11 bases and the J gene lost 3 bases, with 8 bases spanning the gap. CDR3 nucleotides: TGTGCCTCGGACATCTACAATGAGCAGTTCTTC. Translation: CASDIYNEQFF.

The chain is built from TRBV11-1 and TRBJ1-2, with TRBD1 identical over 9 bases. The V segment lost 3 bases and the J segment 8 bases; nucleotides outside the gene matches: 10. Germline V lookup: CDR1 SGHAT, CDR2 FQDESV (reference sequence). The CDR3 has 15 amino acids. The CDR3 sequence is CASSFGTGTSIGYTF. The CDR3 coding sequence is TGTGCCAGCAGCTTTGGGACAGGGACATCCATCGGCTACACCTTC.

The CDR3, as DNA: TGTGCCAGCCGAAATGGGGGAGGAGGGCCCTACGAGCAGTACTTC. Translated: CASRNGGGGPYEQYF. This rearrangement joins TRBV28 to TRBJ2-7; the D gene is possibly TRBD2 (6 bases). Germline CDR1 is MDHEN and CDR2 is SYDVKM. Trimming cost V 8 bases and J 2 bases, with 19 bases left between them. The CDR3 extends over 15 amino acids.

This clone is a singleton in its sample. V gene TRBV4-2 combines with J gene TRBJ1-1, with no clear D. The CDR3 loop spans 15 amino acids. Germline CDR1 is LGHNA and CDR2 is YNFKEQ. V gave up 2 bases and J gave up 1 base, with 11 bases separating them. The CDR3 bases are TGTGCCAGCAGCCAACCGAGGCGGGGGAACACTGAAGCTTTCTTT. Its translation: CASSQPRRGNTEAFF.

The chain combines TRBV28 with TRBJ1-3; D uncertain. The ends were cut back, 3 bases at V and 8 bases at J, with 14 bases in the middle. This CDR3 region has 14 residues. The germline V gene has CDR1 MDHEN and CDR2 SYDVKM. This CDR3 is CASSFRRLVHTIYF. DNA of the CDR3: TGTGCCAGCAGTTTCCGGCGGTTGGTACACACCATATATTTT.

The rearrangement joins TRBV3-1 (or the pseudogene TRBV3-2) to TRBJ1-1, with 8 nucleotides matching TRBD1. CDR3 length equals 15 residues. Germline values: CDR1 LGHDT, CDR2 YNNKEL (reference sequence). V shed 2 bases, J shed 2 bases, and the junction held 4 bases outside the gene matches. The CDR3 here is CASSQLPGGNTEAFF. The CDR3 coding sequence is TGTGCCAGCAGCCAATTACCAGGGGGCAACACTGAAGCTTTCTTT.

The CDR3 DNA reads as TGCGCCAGCAGCTTGGCTGCAGGGGCTTCCGAAAAACTGTTTTTT. Translated, it gives CASSLAAGASEKLFF. The chain uses TRBV5-1 and TRBJ1-4; a possible D gene is TRBD1 (6 bases). The CDR3 extends over 15 amino acids. Per the germline V gene, CDR1 is SGHRS and CDR2 is YFSETQ. Trimming cost V 0 bases and J 8 bases, with 14 bases left between them.

The chain employs TRBV19 and TRBJ1-2; the match to TRBD1 covers 7 bases. Germline V gives CDR1 LNHDA, CDR2 SQIVND (reference sequence). The CDR3 runs 16 residues. With 4 bases clipped from V and 2 bases from J, the junction kept 10 bases outside the gene matches. CDR3 coding DNA: TGTGCCAGTAGTACTCCCCGACAGGGCCGCAACTATGGCTACACCTTC. As protein: CASSTPRQGRNYGYTF.

The CDR3 nucleotides read TGCAGCGTCACGGAGGCGGGGGCTAGCACCCACCAAGAGACCCAGTACTTC. Residues: CSVTEAGASTHQETQYF. The J gene is TRBJ2-5, the V gene TRBV29-1, with D perhaps matching TRBD2 (7 bases). The CDR3 extends over 17 amino acids. Trimming removed 6 bases at V and 0 bases at J, with 23 bases between. From germline, CDR1 is SQVTM and CDR2 ANQGSEA.

The rearrangement joins TRBV27 to TRBJ2-2; 8 positions agree with TRBD1. The J segment lost 4 bases and the V segment lost 4 bases, leaving 5 bases of the junction unmatched. CDR1 is MNHEY, CDR2 SMNVEV, per germline (reference sequence). The CDR3 sequence is 15 residues long. The CDR3 loop reads CASSSPGGLTGELFF. The CDR3 DNA follows: TGTGCCAGCAGTTCCCCAGGGGGCCTCACCGGGGAGCTGTTTTTT.

V is TRBV9 and J is TRBJ1-3, with 9 bases fitting TRBD1. Looked up from germline, CDR1 is SGDLS and CDR2 is YYNGEE. J was trimmed by 2 bases and V by 3 bases; bases with no gene match: 3. The CDR3 is made up of 15 amino acids. The CDR3 DNA reads as TGTGCCAGCAGCGCACAGGGGGCGACTGGAAACACCATATATTTT. The encoded protein is CASSAQGATGNTIYF.

The V and J genes are TRBV19 and TRBJ1-5; TRBD1 matches at 8 bases. The germline V gene has CDR1 LNHDA and CDR2 SQIVND (reference sequence). V trimming: 4 bases; J trimming: 5 bases; junction bases outside the gene matches: 4. This CDR3 is built from 14 residues. This chain's CDR3 is CASSRAGGDQPQHF. CDR3 DNA: TGTGCCAGTAGTAGGGCAGGGGGCGATCAGCCCCAGCATTTT.

The V call is TRBV6-4, the J call TRBJ2-2, with TRBD2 as a possible D gene (6 bases). The CDR3 length is 16 residues. CDR1 and CDR2 from the germline V gene are MRHNA and SNTAGT. V was cut by 2 bases and J by 3 bases, with 13 bases left in between. CDR3 DNA sequence: TGTGCCAGCAGTGACGAGGTAGCGGAGCACACCGGGGAGCTGTTTTTT. Protein sequence: CASSDEVAEHTGELFF.

This clone was detected only once. One junction end disagrees with the germline gene, perhaps due to a read error. This chain joins TRBV7-7 and TRBJ2-3, with D possibly matching TRBD2 (5 bases). The V gene's germline CDR1 is SSHAT and CDR2 FNYEAQ (reference sequence). This CDR3 has 15 amino acids. CDR3 nucleotides: TGTGCTAGCAGCCCGGGATCAACTACGGCAGATACGCAGTATTTT. Protein sequence: CASSPGSTTADTQYF. Variable domain in full (rest from reference TRBV7-7 and TRBJ2-3): GAGVSQSPRYKVTKRGQDVTLRCDPISSHATLYWYQQALGQGPEFLTYFNYEAQPDKSGLPSDRFSAERPEGSISTLTIQRTEQRDSAMYRCASSPGSTTADTQYFGPGTRLTVL.

The chain recombines TRBV5-1 with TRBJ1-4; perhaps TRBD1 as D (5 bases). This CDR3 has 14 amino acids. The germline V gene encodes CDR1 SGHRS and CDR2 YFSETQ. V lost 2 bases, J lost 5 bases, and 10 bases lay in between. The CDR3 bases are TGCGCCAGCAGCTTTGGAGGGGCCAATGAAAAACTGTTTTTT. Its protein is CASSFGGANEKLFF.

The V and J genes are TRBV27 and TRBJ2-5; 14 bases align to TRBD2. This CDR3 is 15 amino acids long. The V gene end was trimmed by 8 bases and the J gene end by 5 bases; junction bases not matched to a gene: 7. From germline, CDR1 is MNHEY and CDR2 SMNVEV (reference sequence). CDR3 protein: CASRRGLAGAETQYF. The DNA of the CDR3 is TGTGCCAGCCGACGGGGACTAGCGGGAGCCGAGACCCAGTACTTC.

The chain employs TRBV6-5 and TRBJ1-2, with TRBD1 matching over 10 bases. The CDR3 runs to 15 residues. Germline V gene lookup returns CDR1 MNHEY and CDR2 SVGAGI. The trim removed 6 bases at V and 4 bases at J, leaving 8 bases unmatched. The CDR3 region is CASRMTGTGVYGYTF. The CDR3 DNA follows: TGTGCCAGCAGAATGACCGGGACAGGGGTCTATGGCTACACCTTC.

CDR3 amino acids: CASSYVNTNYGYTF. CDR3 bases: TGTGCCAGCAGTTACGTCAACACCAACTATGGCTACACCTTC. The V and J genes are TRBV6-6 and TRBJ1-2; the D is unclear. Trimming cost V 2 bases and J 2 bases, with 9 bases left between them. The CDR3 length is 14 residues. CDR1 is MNHNY and CDR2 is SVGAGI in the germline V gene (reference sequence).

At least ten counts were recorded for this clone. This chain uses TRBV19 with TRBJ1-2; D uncertain. Germline V lookup: CDR1 LNHDA, CDR2 SQIVND (reference sequence). Trimming shortened V by 10 bases and J by 2 bases, and 11 bases separated the two germline ends. The length of the CDR3 is 12 residues. CDR3 in amino acids: CATNMLNYGYTF. CDR3 nucleotides: TGTGCCACCAACATGCTCAACTATGGCTACACCTTC. Full variable domain (rest looked up from reference TRBV19 and TRBJ1-2): DGGITQSPKYLFRKEGQNVTLSCEQNLNHDAMYWYRQDPGQGLRLIYYSQIVNDFQKGDIAEGYSVSREKKESFPLTVTSAQKNPTAFYLCATNMLNYGYTFGSGTRLTVV.

The CDR3 nucleotides are TGTGCCAGCAGCTTGGTCGGGAGCTCCTACAATGAGCAGTTCTTC. It translates to CASSLVGSSYNEQFF. The chain carries TRBV5-4 and TRBJ2-1, with TRBD2 as a possible D gene (6 bases). The V end lost 0 bases, the J end lost 0 bases, and 7 bases lay between the germline ends. The V gene's germline CDR1 is SGHNT and CDR2 YYREEE (reference sequence). The CDR3 is 15 residues long. The full variable domain, with the rest looked up from reference TRBV5-4 and TRBJ2-1, is ETGVTQSPTHLIKTRGQQVTLRCSSQSGHNTVSWYQQALGQGPQFIFQYYREEENGRGNFPPRFSGLQFPNYSSELNVNALELDDSALYLCASSLVGSSYNEQFFGPGTRLTVL.